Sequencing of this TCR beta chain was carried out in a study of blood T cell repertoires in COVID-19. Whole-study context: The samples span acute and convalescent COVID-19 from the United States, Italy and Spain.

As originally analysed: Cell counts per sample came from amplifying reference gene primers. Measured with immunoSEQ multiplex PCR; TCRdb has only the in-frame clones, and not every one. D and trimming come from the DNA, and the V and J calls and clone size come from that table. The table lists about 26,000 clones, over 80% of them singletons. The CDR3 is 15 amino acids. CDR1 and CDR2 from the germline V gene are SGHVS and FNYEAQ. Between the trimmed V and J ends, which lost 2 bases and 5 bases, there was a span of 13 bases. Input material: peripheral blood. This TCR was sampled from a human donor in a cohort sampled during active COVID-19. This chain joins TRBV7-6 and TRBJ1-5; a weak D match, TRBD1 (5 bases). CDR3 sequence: CASSLKSGRDQPQHF. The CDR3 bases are TGTGCCAGCAGCTTAAAGTCGGGCAGGGATCAGCCCCAGCATTTT.